This TCR beta chain was documented in a study of blood T cell repertoires in COVID-19. About the research overall: Samples taken during acute and convalescent COVID-19 were collected in the United States, Italy and Spain. T cells, B-cell-depleted T cells, or PBMCs supplied cDNA or gDNA.

The ends were cut back, 0 bases at V and 12 bases at J, with 8 bases in the middle. The CDR3 spans 12 residues. Per germline, CDR1 MGHRA and CDR2 YSYEKL. Original processing methods: Estimated nucleated cell counts came from reference gene primer amplification. TCRdb's copy holds only in-frame clones and misses some; the assay was immunoSEQ multiplex PCR. V and J calls and clone size are those listed in that table; D and trimming were worked out from the DNA. Of around 80,000 clones in the sample, 82% were seen once. The sequence was collected from a human donor in a cohort sampled during active COVID-19. The rearrangement uses TRBV4-1 and TRBJ1-4; D gene uncertain. The sample was peripheral blood. The CDR3 sequence is CASSQDGEELFF. CDR3 DNA sequence: TGCGCCAGCAGCCAAGATGGGGAGGAACTGTTTTTT.